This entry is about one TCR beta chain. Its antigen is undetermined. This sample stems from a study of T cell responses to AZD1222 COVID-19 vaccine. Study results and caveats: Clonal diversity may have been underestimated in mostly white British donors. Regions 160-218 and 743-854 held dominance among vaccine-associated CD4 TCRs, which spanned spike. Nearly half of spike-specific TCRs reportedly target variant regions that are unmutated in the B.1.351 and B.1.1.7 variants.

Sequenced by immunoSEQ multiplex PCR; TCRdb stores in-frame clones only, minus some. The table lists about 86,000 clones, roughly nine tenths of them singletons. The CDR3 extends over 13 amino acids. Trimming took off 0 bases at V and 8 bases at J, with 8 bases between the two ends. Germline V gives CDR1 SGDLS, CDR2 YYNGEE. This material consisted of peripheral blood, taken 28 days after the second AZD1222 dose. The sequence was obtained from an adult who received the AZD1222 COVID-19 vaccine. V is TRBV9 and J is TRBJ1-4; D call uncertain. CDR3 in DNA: TGTGCCAGCAGCGTAGCCGGCGGGGAAAAACTGTTTTTT. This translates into CASSVAGGEKLFF.